This TCR beta chain was recorded in a study of glioma-infiltrating T cells. On the study more broadly: Around 1 million peripheral T cells were targeted at about 4- to 11-fold coverage.

This clonotype has a count of ten or more. What it recognizes is unknown. TCR alpha and beta CDR3 regions were amplified from RNA using iRepertoire nested multiplex PCR. TCRdb passed the multiplex PCR reads through MiXCR, listing each CDR3 protein once. Of about 400,000 distinct CDR3 sequences in the sample, roughly two fifths are singletons; the top ten hold 9.5% to 15%. General study results and limits: Tissue and blood shared very few CDR3 sequences.

This TCR was recovered from a human donor with low-grade glioma or glioblastoma, undergoing nonglioma brain surgery, or in good health (not recorded which). The specimen sequenced was glioma tissue, nonneoplastic brain tissue, or PBMCs (not recorded which).

The CDR3 DNA reads as TGTGCCAGCAGTTCCCGACTAACAGAGACCCAGTACTTC. Residues: CASSSRLTETQYF. The chain recombines TRBV28 with TRBJ2-5; TRBD2 might be the D (5 bases). V lost 4 bases and J 4 bases, leaving 10 bases between the germline ends. The CDR3 has 13 residues. CDR1 and CDR2 (germline): MDHEN, SYDVKM.